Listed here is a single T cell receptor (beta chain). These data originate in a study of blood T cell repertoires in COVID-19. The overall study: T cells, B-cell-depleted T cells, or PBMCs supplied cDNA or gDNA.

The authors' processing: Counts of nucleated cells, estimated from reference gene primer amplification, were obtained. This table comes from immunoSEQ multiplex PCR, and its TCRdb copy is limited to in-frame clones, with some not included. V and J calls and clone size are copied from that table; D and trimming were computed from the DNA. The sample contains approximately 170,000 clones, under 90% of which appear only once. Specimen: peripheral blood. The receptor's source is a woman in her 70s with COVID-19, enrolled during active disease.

In DNA form, the CDR3 reads TGCAGCGTTGAATTAGTCACCGGACAGGGGGCCGGGGAGCTGTTTTTT. This sequence encodes CSVELVTGQGAGELFF. The chain carries TRBV29-1 and TRBJ2-2, with 10 bases that match TRBD1. Germline CDR1 SQVTM, CDR2 ANQGSEA. J gave up 6 bases and V 2 bases, and 9 bases lay outside the gene matches. The CDR3 sequence is 16 residues long.